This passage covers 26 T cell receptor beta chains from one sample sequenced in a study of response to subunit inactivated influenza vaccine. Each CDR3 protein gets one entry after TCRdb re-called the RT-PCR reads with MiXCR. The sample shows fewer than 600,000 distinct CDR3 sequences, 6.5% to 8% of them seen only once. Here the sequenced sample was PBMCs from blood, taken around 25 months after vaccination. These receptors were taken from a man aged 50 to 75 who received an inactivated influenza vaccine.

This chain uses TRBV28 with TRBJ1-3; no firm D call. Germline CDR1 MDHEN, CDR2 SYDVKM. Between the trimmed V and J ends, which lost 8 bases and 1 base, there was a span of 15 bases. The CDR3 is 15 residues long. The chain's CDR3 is CASQSYGGSGNTIYF. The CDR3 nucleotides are TGTGCCAGCCAGTCCTACGGTGGGTCTGGAAACACCATATATTTT.

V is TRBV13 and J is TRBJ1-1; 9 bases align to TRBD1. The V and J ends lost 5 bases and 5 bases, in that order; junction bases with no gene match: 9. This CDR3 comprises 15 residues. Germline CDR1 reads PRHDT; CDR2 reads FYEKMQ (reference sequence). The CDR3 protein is CASSGGTGTGTEAFF. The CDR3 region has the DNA TGTGCCAGCAGCGGCGGGACAGGGACGGGAACTGAAGCTTTCTTT. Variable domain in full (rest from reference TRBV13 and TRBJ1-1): AAGVIQSPRHLIKEKRETATLKCYPIPRHDTVYWYQQGPGQDPQFLISFYEKMQSDKGSIPDRFSAQQFSDYHSELNMSSLELGDSALYFCASSGGTGTGTEAFFGQGTRLTVV.

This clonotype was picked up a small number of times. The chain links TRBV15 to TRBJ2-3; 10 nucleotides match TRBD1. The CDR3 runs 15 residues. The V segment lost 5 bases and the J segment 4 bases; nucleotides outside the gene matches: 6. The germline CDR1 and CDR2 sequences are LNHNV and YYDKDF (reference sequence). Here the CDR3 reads CATSDGQGDSDTQYF. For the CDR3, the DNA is TGTGCCACCAGCGATGGACAGGGGGATTCAGATACGCAGTATTTT.

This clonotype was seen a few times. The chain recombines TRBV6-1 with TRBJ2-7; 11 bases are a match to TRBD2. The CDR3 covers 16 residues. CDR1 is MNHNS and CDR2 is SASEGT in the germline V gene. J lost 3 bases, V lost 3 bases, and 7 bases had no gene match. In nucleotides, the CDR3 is TGTGCCAGCAGTGATCCGACTAGCGGGGTAGGCTACGAGCAGTACTTC. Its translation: CASSDPTSGVGYEQYF.

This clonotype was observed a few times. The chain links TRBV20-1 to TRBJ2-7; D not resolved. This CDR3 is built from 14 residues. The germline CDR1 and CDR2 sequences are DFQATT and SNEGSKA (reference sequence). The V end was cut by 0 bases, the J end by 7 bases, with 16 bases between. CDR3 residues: CSARDIRAPLEQYF. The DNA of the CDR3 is TGCAGTGCTAGAGATATAAGGGCCCCTCTGGAGCAGTACTTC.

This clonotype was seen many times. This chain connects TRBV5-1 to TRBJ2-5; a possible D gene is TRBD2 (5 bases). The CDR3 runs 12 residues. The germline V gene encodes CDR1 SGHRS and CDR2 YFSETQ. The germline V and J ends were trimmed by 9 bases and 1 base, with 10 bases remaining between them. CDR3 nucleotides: TGCGCCACCCGGGGTCTCCAAGAGACCCAGTACTTC. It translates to CATRGLQETQYF.

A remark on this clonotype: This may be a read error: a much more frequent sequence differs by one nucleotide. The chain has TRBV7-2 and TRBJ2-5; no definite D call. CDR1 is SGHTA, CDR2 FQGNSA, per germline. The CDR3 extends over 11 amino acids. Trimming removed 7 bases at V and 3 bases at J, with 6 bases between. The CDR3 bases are TGTGCCAGCACCAGCGAAGAGACCCAGTACTTC. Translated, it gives CASTSEETQYF.

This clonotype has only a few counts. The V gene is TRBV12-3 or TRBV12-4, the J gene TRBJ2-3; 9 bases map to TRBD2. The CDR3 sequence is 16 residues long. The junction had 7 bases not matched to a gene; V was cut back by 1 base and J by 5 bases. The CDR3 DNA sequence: TGTGCCAGCAGTTTAGACGGTAGCGGGGGTGTAGATACGCAGTATTTT. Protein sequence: CASSLDGSGGVDTQYF.

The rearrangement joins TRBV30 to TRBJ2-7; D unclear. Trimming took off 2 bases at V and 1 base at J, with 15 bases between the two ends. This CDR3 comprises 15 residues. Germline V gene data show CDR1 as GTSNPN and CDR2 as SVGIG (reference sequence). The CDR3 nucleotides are TGTGCCTGGAGTTCACGGGCAGCGCCTTCCTACGAGCAGTACTTC. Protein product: CAWSSRAAPSYEQYF.

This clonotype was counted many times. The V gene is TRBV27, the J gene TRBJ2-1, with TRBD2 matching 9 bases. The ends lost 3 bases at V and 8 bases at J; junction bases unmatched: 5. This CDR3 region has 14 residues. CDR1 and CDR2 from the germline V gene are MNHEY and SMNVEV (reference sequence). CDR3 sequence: CASSLVAGVDEQFF. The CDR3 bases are TGTGCCAGCAGTTTGGTAGCGGGAGTGGATGAGCAGTTCTTC.

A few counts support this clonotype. The CDR3 nucleotides read TGCAGCGTAAAGGCGGGAACTGAAGCTTTCTTT. Protein: CSVKAGTEAFF. The chain has TRBV29-1 and TRBJ1-1; D is uncertain. The germline V gene encodes CDR1 SQVTM and CDR2 ANQGSEA. The ends were cut back, 6 bases at V and 5 bases at J, with 10 bases in the middle. The CDR3 is 11 residues long.

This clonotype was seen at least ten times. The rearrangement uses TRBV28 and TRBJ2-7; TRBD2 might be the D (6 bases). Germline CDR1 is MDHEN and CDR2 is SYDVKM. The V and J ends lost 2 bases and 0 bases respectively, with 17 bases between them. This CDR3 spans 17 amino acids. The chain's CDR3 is CASSLLSLARSSYEQYF. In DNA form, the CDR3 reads TGTGCCAGCAGTTTACTGTCTCTAGCGAGGAGCTCCTACGAGCAGTACTTC.

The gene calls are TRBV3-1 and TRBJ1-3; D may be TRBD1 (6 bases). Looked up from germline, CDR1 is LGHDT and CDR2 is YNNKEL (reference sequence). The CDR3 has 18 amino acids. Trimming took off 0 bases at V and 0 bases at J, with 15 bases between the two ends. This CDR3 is CASSQDLPGGISGNTIYF. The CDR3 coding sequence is TGTGCCAGCAGCCAAGATCTCCCGGGGGGCATCTCTGGAAACACCATATATTTT. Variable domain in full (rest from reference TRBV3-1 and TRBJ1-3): DTAVSQTPKYLVTQMGNDKSIKCEQNLGHDTMYWYKQDSKKFLKIMFSYNNKELIINETVPNRFSPKSPDKAHLNLHINSLELGDSAVYFCASSQDLPGGISGNTIYFGEGSWLTVV.

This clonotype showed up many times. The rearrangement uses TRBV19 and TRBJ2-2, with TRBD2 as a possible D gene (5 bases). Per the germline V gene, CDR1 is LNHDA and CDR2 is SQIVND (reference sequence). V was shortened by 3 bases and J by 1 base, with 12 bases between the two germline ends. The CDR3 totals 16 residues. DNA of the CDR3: TGTGCCAGTAGTATTCCCGGACGGGAGAACACCGGGGAGCTGTTTTTT. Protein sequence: CASSIPGRENTGELFF.

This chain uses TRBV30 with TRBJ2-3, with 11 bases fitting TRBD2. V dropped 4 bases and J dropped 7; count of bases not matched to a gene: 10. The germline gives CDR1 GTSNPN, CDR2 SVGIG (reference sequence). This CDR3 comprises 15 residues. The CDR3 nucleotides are TGTGCCTGGAAAATAGCGGGAGGGCCCTCGAATACGCAGTATTTT. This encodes CAWKIAGGPSNTQYF. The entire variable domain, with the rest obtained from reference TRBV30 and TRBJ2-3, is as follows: SQTIHQWPATLVQPVGSPLSLECTVEGTSNPNLYWYRQAAGRGLQLLFYSVGIGQISSEVPQNLSASRPQDRQFILSSKKLLLSDSGFYLCAWKIAGGPSNTQYFGPGTRLTVL.

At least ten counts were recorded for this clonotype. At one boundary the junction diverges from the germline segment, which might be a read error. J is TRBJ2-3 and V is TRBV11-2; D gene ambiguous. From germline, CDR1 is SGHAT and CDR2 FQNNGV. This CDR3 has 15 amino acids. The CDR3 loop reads CASSVDPGSTDTQYF. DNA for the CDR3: TGTGCCAGCAGCGTAGACCCCGGTAGCACAGATACGCAGTATTTT.

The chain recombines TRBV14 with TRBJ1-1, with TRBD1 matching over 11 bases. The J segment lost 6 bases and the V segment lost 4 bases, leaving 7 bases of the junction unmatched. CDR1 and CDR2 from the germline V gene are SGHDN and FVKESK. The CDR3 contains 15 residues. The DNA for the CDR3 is TGTGCCAGCAGCCCGGGACAGGGGGTAGAGCCTGAAGCTTTCTTT. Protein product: CASSPGQGVEPEAFF.

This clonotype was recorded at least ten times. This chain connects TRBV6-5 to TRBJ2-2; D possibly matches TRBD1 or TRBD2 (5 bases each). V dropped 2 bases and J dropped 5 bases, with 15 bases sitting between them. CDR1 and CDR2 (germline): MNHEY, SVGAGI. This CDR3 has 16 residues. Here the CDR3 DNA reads TGTGCCAGCAGTTACACGGGGCCGGTCGTAACCGGGGAGCTGTTTTTT. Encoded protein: CASSYTGPVVTGELFF.

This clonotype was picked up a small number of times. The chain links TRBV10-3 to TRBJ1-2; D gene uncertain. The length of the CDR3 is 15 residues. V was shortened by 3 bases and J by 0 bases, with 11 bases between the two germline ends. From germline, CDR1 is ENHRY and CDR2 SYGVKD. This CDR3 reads CAISEWWASNYGYTF. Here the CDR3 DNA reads TGTGCCATCAGTGAATGGTGGGCCTCTAACTATGGCTACACCTTC.

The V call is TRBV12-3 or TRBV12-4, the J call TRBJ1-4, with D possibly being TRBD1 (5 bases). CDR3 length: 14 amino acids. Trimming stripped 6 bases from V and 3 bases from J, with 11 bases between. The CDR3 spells CASSRQRANEKLFF. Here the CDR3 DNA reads TGTGCCAGCAGCCGACAGAGAGCTAATGAAAAACTGTTTTTT.

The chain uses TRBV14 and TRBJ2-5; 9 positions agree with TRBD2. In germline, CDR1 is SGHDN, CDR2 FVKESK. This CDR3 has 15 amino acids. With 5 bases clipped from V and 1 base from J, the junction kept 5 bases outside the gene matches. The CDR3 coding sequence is TGTGCCAGCAGCTTACCGGGACTAGCCCAAGAGACCCAGTACTTC. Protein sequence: CASSLPGLAQETQYF.

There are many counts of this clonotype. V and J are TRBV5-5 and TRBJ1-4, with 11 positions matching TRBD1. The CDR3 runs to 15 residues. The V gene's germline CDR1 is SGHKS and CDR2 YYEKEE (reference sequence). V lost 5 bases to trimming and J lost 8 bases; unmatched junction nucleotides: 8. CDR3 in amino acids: CASSYPGQGEEKLFF. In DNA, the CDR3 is TGTGCCAGCAGTTATCCGGGACAGGGGGAAGAAAAACTGTTTTTT.

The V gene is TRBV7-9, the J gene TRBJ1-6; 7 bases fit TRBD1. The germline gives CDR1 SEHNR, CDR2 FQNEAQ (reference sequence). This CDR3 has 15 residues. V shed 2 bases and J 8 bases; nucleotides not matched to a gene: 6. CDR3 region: CASSLLTGAYSPLHF. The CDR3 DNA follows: TGTGCCAGCAGCTTACTCACAGGGGCCTATTCACCCCTCCACTTT.

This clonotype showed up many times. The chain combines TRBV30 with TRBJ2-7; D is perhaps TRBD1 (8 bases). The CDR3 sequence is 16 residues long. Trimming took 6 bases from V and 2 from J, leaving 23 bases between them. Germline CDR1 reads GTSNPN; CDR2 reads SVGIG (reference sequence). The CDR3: CACNPTSGTGTYEQYF. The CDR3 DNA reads TGTGCCTGCAACCCTACCAGCGGGACAGGTACCTACGAGCAGTACTTC.

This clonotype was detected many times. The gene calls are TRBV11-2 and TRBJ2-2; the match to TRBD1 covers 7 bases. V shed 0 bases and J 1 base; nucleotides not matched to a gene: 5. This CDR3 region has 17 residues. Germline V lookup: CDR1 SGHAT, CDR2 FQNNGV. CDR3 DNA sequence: TGTGCCAGCAGCTTAGATCGCCGGACAGGGAACACCGGGGAGCTGTTTTTT. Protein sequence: CASSLDRRTGNTGELFF. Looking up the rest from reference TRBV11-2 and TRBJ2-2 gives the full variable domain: EAGVAQSPRYKIIEKRQSVAFWCNPISGHATLYWYQQILGQGPKLLIQFQNNGVVDDSQLPKDRFSAERLKGVDSTLKIQPAKLEDSAVYLCASSLDRRTGNTGELFFGEGSRLTVL.

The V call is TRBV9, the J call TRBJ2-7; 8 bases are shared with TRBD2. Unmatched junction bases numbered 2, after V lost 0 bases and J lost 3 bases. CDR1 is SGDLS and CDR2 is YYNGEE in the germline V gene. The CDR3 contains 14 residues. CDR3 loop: CASSVDGRGYEQYF. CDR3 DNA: TGTGCCAGCAGCGTAGACGGGAGGGGCTACGAGCAGTACTTC.